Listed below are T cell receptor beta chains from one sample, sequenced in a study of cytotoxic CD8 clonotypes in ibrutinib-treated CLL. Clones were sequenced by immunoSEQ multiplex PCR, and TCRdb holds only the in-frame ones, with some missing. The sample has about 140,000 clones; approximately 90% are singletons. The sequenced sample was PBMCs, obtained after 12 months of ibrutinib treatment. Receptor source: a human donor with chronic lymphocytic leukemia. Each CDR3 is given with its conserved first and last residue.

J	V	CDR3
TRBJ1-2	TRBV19	CATGQGVLIYGYTF
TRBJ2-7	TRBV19	CASSPGPGLLEQYF
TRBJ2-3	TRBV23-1	CASSRGPSTDTQYF
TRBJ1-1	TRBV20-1	CSARVYTEAFF
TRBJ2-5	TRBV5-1	CASSIGQGLSLETQYF
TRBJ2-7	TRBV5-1	CASSLAPSGPYEQYF
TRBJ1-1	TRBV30	CAWGQGNTEAFF
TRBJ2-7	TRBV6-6	CASIGLAGGRYDEQYF
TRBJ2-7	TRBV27	CASSFSSSYEQYF
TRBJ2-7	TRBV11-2	CASSLDSYEQYF
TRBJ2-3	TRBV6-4	CASRGLGTDTQYF
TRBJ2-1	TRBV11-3	CASSFRGQSEQFF
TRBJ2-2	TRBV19	CASQEASGRVTGELFF
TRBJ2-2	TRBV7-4	CASPWGGELFF
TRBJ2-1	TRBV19	CASSIDWTPNAYNEQFF
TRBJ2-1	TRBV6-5	CASSAGSNEQFF
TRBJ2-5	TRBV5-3	CARSSGGPQETQYF
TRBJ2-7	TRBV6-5	CASSSPQGNYEQYF
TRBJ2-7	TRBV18	CASSPFTPSDSYEQYF